The entry below gives a single T cell receptor (beta chain) sequence along with its context. The CDR3 is 15 amino acids. From germline, CDR1 is SGHTA and CDR2 FQGNSA. The germline V and J ends were trimmed by 5 bases and 5 bases, with 18 bases remaining between them. This entry is derived from a study of cytomegalovirus exposure and HLA in healthy donors. Both 60 Vbeta primers and 13 Jbeta primers went into the PCR. This table comes from immunoSEQ multiplex PCR, and its TCRdb copy is limited to in-frame clones, with some not included. In the table there are about 120,000 clones, over 8.5% of which are singletons.

This clonotype was sampled from a woman aged 40 to 49 in good health and CMV-seropositive. Sequenced material: PBMCs. The chain is built from TRBV7-2 and TRBJ1-2; possible D gene TRBD1, 6 bases. In nucleotides, the CDR3 is TGTGCCAGCAGCGTAAGGAGGACAGAGGATTATGGCTACACCTTC. It encodes CASSVRRTEDYGYTF. The full variable domain, its missing parts supplied by reference TRBV7-2 and TRBJ1-2, is GAGVSQSPSNKVTEKGKDVELRCDPISGHTALYWYRQSLGQGLEFLIYFQGNSAPDKSGLPSDRFSAERTGGSVSTLTIQRTQQEDSAVYLCASSVRRTEDYGYTFGSGTRLTVV.